The text below deals with one T cell receptor (beta chain). Its antigen is currently unknown. This sample is part of a study of post-analysis software for immune sequencing data. Study-level results: Strong same-batch co-clustering of samples appeared with F measure clustering. Included in a set of about five TRBV segments more frequent in patients than controls were TRBV5-6, TRBV5-1 and TRBV20-1. Normalized Chao1 diversity in multiple sclerosis patients fell significantly below that of controls.

TCR beta libraries were prepared from cDNA with unique molecular identifiers. TCRdb re-analysed the PCR reads in MiXCR, keeping a single row per CDR3 protein. This sample has some 690,000 distinct CDR3 sequences, with less than 35% found just once. The junction had 8 bases not matched to a gene; V was cut back by 4 bases and J by 10 bases. CDR3 length: 15 residues. Germline loops: CDR1 KGHDR, CDR2 SFDVKD. The TCR comes from a girl aged 10 to 17 with multiple sclerosis. The rearrangement joins TRBV24-1 to TRBJ2-1; 11 bases map to TRBD2. The sample was blood. CDR3 region: CATSDMIAGGEEQFF. The CDR3 bases are TGTGCCACCAGTGACATGATAGCGGGAGGGGAGGAGCAGTTCTTC.